The clone carrying this TCR beta chain has a handful of counts. This entry comes from a study of early T cells in non-severe SARS-CoV-2 infection. TCRdb recomputed calls from the 5' RACE reads with MiXCR, one row per CDR3 protein. The sample carries tens of thousands of distinct CDR3 sequences, roughly 12% recorded once. V dropped 8 bases and J dropped 7 bases, with 17 bases sitting between them. The CDR3 length is 13 residues. Germline V gene sequence: CDR1 SNHLY, CDR2 FYNNEI. The sample here was whole blood, taken at baseline. The TCR sequence derives from an adult who was a healthcare worker with PCR-confirmed SARS-CoV-2 infection or an uninfected control (not recorded which). J is TRBJ2-5 and V is TRBV2; D gene ambiguous. CDR3 sequence (DNA): TGTGCCAGCTCCCCGGTATGGGTCGGGACCCAGTACTTC. It codes for CASSPVWVGTQYF.